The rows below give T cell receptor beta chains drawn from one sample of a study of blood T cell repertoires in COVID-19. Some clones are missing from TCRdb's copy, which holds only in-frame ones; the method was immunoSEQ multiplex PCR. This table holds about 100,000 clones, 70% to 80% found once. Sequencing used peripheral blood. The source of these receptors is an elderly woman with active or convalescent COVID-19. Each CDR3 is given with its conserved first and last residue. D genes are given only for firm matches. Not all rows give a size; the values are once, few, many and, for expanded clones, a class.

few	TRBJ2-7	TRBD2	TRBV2	CASTLLLGGRTYEQYF	TGTGCCAGCACCCTCCTTCTGGGCGGGAGGACTTACGAGCAGTACTTC
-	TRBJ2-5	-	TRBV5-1	CASSLDPGSKGTQYF	TGCGCCAGCAGCTTGGACCCGGGATCCAAGGGGACCCAGTACTTC
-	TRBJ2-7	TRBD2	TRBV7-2	CASSSSGTSGRVSYEQYF	TGTGCCAGCAGCTCATCCGGGACTAGCGGGAGGGTCTCCTACGAGCAGTACTTC
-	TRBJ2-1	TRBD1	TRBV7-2	CASSPWTGGSYNEQFF	TGTGCCAGCAGCCCGTGGACAGGAGGCTCCTACAATGAGCAGTTCTTC
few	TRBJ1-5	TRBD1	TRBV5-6	CASSLQGAGNQPQHF	TGTGCCAGCAGCTTACAGGGGGCCGGCAATCAGCCCCAGCATTTT
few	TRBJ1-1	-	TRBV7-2	CASSLPGDTEAFF	TGTGCCAGCAGCTTACCCGGGGACACTGAAGCTTTCTTT
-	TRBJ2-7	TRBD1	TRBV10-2	CASRPSGDSSYEQYF	TGCGCCAGCAGGCCGAGTGGGGACAGCTCCTACGAGCAGTACTTC
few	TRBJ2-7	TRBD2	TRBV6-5	CASSKLAGPSEQYF	TGTGCCAGCAGTAAACTAGCGGGACCTTCCGAGCAGTACTTC
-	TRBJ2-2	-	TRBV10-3	CATGVPGTGELFF	TGTGCCACCGGGGTCCCTGGGACCGGGGAGCTGTTTTTT
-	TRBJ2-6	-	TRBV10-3	CAIRAEGSGANVLTF	TGTGCCATCAGAGCTGAGGGCTCTGGGGCCAACGTCCTGACTTTC
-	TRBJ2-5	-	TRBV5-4	CASSFDIPGAQYF	TGTGCCAGCAGCTTTGACATCCCGGGGGCCCAGTACTTC
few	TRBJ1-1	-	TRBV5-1	CASSPPRGGETEAFF	TGCGCCAGCAGCCCCCCCCGGGGCGGGGAAACTGAAGCTTTCTTT
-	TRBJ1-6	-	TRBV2	CASGGTQNNSPLHF	TGTGCCAGCGGTGGAACACAAAATAATTCACCCCTCCACTTT
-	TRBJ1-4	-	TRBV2	CASSGRGEKLFF	TGTGCCAGCAGCGGTCGGGGGGAAAAACTGTTTTTT
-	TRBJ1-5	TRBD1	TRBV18	CASSGEGASNQPQHF	TGTGCCAGCTCAGGAGAGGGGGCGAGCAATCAGCCCCAGCATTTT
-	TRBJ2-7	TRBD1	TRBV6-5	CASTRDRFSYEQYF	TGTGCCAGCACCCGGGACAGATTCTCCTACGAGCAGTACTTC
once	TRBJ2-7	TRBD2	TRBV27	CASTTLGSGRRYEQYF	TGTGCCAGCACCACACTTGGTAGCGGGAGGCGATATGAGCAGTACTTC
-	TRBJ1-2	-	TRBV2	CASSATGYGYGYTF	TGTGCCAGCAGCGCTACAGGGTATGGCTATGGCTACACCTTC
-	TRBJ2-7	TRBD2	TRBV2	CASSERSGGSYEQYF	TGTGCCAGCAGTGAACGGAGCGGGGGCTCCTACGAGCAGTACTTC
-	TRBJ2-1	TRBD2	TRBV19	CASSQGLAGGSGYNEQFF	TGTGCCAGTAGTCAAGGACTAGCGGGAGGATCGGGGTACAATGAGCAGTTCTTC
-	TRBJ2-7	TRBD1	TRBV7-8	CASSAPGTGYEQYF	TGTGCCAGCAGCGCTCCCGGGACAGGATACGAGCAGTACTTC
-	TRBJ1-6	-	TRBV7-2	CASSLEQDSPLHF	TGTGCCAGCAGCTTAGAACAGGATTCACCCCTCCACTTT
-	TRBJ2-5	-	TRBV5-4	CASSVGGGGQETQYF	TGTGCCAGCAGCGTTGGGGGGGGCGGCCAAGAGACCCAGTACTTC
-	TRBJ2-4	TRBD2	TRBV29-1	CSVRTTSGRNIQYF	TGCAGCGTCCGCACTACTAGCGGCAGAAACATTCAGTACTTC
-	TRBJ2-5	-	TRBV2	CASSEEEAWGTQYF	TGTGCCAGCAGTGAAGAGGAGGCCTGGGGGACCCAGTACTTC
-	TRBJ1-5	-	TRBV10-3	CAISPDRTPQHF	TGTGCCATCAGCCCCGACAGAACTCCCCAGCATTTT
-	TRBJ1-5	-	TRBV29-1	CSVGGPGPDQPQHF	TGCAGCGTTGGGGGGCCAGGCCCCGATCAGCCCCAGCATTTT
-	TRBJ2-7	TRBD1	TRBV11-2	CASRPKTGTYEQYF	TGTGCCAGCAGACCTAAGACAGGGACCTACGAGCAGTACTTC
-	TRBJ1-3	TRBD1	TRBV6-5	CASSYSAGGGNTIYF	TGTGCCAGCAGTTACTCGGCAGGGGGAGGAAACACCATATATTTT
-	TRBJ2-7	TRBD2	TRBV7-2	CASSFTSGYEQYF	TGTGCCAGCAGCTTTACTAGCGGTTACGAGCAGTACTTC
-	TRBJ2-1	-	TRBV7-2	CASSLVSRGRVYNEQFF	TGTGCCAGCAGCTTAGTAAGTCGAGGGAGAGTGTACAATGAGCAGTTCTTC
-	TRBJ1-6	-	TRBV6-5	CASKGSSYNSPLHF	TGTGCCAGCAAAGGGAGCTCCTATAATTCACCCCTCCACTTT
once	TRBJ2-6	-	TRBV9	CASSGSGSGANVLTF	TGTGCCAGCAGCGGATCAGGCTCTGGGGCCAACGTCCTGACTTTC
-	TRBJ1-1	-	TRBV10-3	CAISPLQENTEAFF	TGTGCCATCAGTCCGTTACAGGAGAACACTGAAGCTTTCTTT
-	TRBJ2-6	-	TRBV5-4	CASSLAGPGANILTF	TGTGCCAGCAGCTTGGCAGGTCCTGGGGCCAACATCCTGACTTTC
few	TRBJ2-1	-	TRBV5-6	CASSLLLAGEQFF	TGTGCCAGCAGCTTATTATTGGCGGGTGAGCAGTTCTTC